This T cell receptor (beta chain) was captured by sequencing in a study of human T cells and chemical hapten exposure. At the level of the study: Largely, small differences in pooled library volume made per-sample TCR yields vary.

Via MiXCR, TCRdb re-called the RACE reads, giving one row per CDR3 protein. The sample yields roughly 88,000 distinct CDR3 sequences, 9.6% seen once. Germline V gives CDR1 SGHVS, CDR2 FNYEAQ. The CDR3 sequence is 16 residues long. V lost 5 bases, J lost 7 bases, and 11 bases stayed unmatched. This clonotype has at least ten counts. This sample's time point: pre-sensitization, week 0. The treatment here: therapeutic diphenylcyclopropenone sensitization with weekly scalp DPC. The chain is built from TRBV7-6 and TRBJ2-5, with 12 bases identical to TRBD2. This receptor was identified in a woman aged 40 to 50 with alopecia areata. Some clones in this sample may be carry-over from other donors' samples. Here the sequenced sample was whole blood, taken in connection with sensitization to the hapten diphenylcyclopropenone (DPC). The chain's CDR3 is CASSPGLAGLPRTQYF. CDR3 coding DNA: TGTGCCAGCAGCCCAGGACTAGCGGGGCTCCCGCGGACCCAGTACTTC.